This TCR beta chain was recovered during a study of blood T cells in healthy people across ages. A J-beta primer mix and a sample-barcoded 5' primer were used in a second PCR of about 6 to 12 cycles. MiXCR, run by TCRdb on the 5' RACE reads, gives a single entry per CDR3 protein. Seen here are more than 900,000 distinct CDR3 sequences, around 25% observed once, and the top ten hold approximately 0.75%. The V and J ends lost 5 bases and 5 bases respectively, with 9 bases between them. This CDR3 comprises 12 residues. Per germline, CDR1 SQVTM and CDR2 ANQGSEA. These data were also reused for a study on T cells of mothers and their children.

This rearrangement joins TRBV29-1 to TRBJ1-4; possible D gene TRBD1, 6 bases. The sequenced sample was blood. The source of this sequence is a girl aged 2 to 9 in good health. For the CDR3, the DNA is TGCAGCGTTCTCGGACAGAATGAAAAACTGTTTTTT. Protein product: CSVLGQNEKLFF.